What follows describes a single T cell receptor (beta chain). Per the germline V gene, CDR1 is MNHEY and CDR2 is SVGEGT. CDR3 length: 16 residues. Trimming left V 0 bases short and J 3 bases short, with 14 bases between. This specimen comes from a study of blood T cell repertoires in COVID-19. Study background: Material from acute and convalescent COVID-19 was sourced from the United States, Italy and Spain. The cDNA or gDNA used as material had been derived from T cells, B-cell-depleted T cells, or PBMCs.

In the original analysis: The authors estimated nucleated cell counts from reference gene primer amplification. Libraries were prepared by immunoSEQ multiplex PCR; TCRdb keeps only in-frame clonotypes and omits some of them. V and J calls and clone size come straight from that table; D and trimming were deduced from the DNA. This repertoire shows around 240,000 clones, about 80% found once; its top ten account for under 2%. The sequence came from an elderly woman with acute or convalescent COVID-19. Specimen: peripheral blood. The chain uses TRBV6-2 or TRBV6-3 and TRBJ1-1; tentatively, D is TRBD1 (5 bases). CDR3 residues: CASSYSTGDPDTEAFF. The CDR3 DNA reads TGTGCCAGCAGTTACTCGACGGGGGATCCGGACACTGAAGCTTTCTTT.